This T cell receptor (beta chain) was captured by sequencing in a study of T cell clonality in common variable immunodeficiency. This clone came up many times. As yet, its antigen is unknown. The read ends 3 residues shy of where the CDR3 ends; the end is completed using the germline J gene. Generated by immunoSEQ multiplex PCR, the TCRdb table keeps only in-frame clones and is missing some. Recorded here are about 66,000 clones, none singletons. Broader study findings: CVID subjects had higher TCRbeta clonality than healthy controls, most marked in about a third. In common variable immunodeficiency, TCR beta chains reportedly carried fewer deletions and N-nucleotide insertions.

This CDR3 is built from 14 residues. The germline V gene encodes CDR1 DFQATT and CDR2 SNEGSKA (reference sequence). J was trimmed by 7 bases and V by 5 bases; bases with no gene match: 10. The chain joins TRBV20-1 to TRBJ1-2, with 10 bases fitting TRBD1. The sequencing input was peripheral blood mononuclear cells. This TCR was recovered from a person aged 18 to 69 in good health. CDR3 DNA, as far as it was read: TGCAGTGCTCAAACCGGGACAGGGGCCGGTGGC. Its protein is CSAQTGTGAGG. The CDR3 in its entirety is CSAQTGTGAGGYTF.